This is a list of T cell receptor beta chains from one sample in a study of breast tumors, draining lymph nodes, adjacent tissues. One entry per CDR3 protein results from TCRdb running MiXCR on the multiplex PCR reads. The sample contains about 180,000 distinct CDR3 sequences, 33% of which appear only once. The sample was axillary lymph node tissue. The receptors come from a female donor with breast cancer. Some clones in this sample may be carry-over from other donors' samples. Each CDR3 is given without its conserved first and last residue. Each record gives: J gene, V gene, CDR3 length, CDR3 protein.

TRBJ1-4 TRBV29-1 13 SVTGDTATNEKLV
TRBJ2-1 TRBV24-1 14 ATSDLGLAGQWEQF
TRBJ1-5 TRBV12-3/TRBV12-4 13 ASSFRAPQAQPQH
TRBJ2-5 TRBV28 21 ASSFSGGTDTQGRWEGLETQY
TRBJ2-7 TRBV5-6 11 ASSLAGPGGRY
TRBJ2-3 TRBV6-1 13 ASIRGGRDWDTQY
TRBJ1-2 TRBV4-1 11 ASSQVRGEGYT
TRBJ2-7 TRBV6-2/TRBV6-3 12 ASSHGDTTYEQY
TRBJ2-7 TRBV20-1 12 SLVAGLSSSEQC
TRBJ2-5 TRBV19 11 ASSSGRRWTQY
TRBJ2-1 TRBV29-1 11 SVTHSTDYEQF
TRBJ2-7 TRBV10-3 13 AISVGGRASNEQY
TRBJ1-1 TRBV6-1 9 ASSESTEAF
TRBJ1-2 TRBV25-1 14 ASISSGAPGGYGYT
TRBJ1-5 TRBV30 12 AWSETVSNQPQH
TRBJ2-2 TRBV12-3/TRBV12-4 12 ASSSDRAAGELF
TRBJ2-7 TRBV14 9 ASLGAREQY
TRBJ2-2 TRBV20-1 13 SASLAGQGTGELF
TRBJ2-3 TRBV29-1 10 SVAQGTDTQY
TRBJ1-1 TRBV7-9 19 ASSRHMAKRTLITGRDEAF
TRBJ2-7 TRBV6-2/TRBV6-3 11 ASTLRLGYEQY
TRBJ2-5 TRBV27 12 ASSSGGGQEIQY
TRBJ1-3 TRBV7-8 13 ASSSRDRVGNTIY
TRBJ1-2 TRBV29-1 9 SVDSGGGYT
TRBJ2-5 TRBV5-6 13 VGSRRGAFKETQY
TRBJ2-7 TRBV12-3/TRBV12-4 12 ASSLGGTAHEQY
TRBJ2-7 TRBV7-9 12 ASSSRDRGPEQY
TRBJ1-2 TRBV24-1 12 ATSETGSNYGYT
TRBJ1-6 TRBV7-3 12 ASSLGRYNSPLH
TRBJ2-4 TRBV20-1 11 SARALAKNIQY
TRBJ2-7 TRBV5-5 8 ASTTLEQY
TRBJ2-5 TRBV7-9 11 ASSPVLLETQY
TRBJ2-7 TRBV30 12 AWRGAQRAYEQY
TRBJ1-3 TRBV30 11 AWSRDTGNTIY
TRBJ2-7 TRBV19 12 ASSAGGQGYEQY
TRBJ2-1 TRBV5-6 12 ASSLNEPGGEQL
TRBJ2-5 TRBV3-1 13 ASSQNPGLEETQY
TRBJ1-6 TRBV6-1 13 ATKDRSSYNSPLH
TRBJ1-2 TRBV7-9 8 ASSSDGYT
TRBJ1-5 TRBV19 11 TSKGTGNQPQH
TRBJ2-5 TRBV7-8 13 ASSLALAGLETQY
TRBJ2-2 TRBV9 13 ASSVDPSGTGELF
TRBJ1-4 TRBV7-9 15 ASSLPDFPATNEKLF
TRBJ2-1 TRBV6-6 14 ASSHPRTRSYNEQF
TRBJ2-7 TRBV24-1 13 ATSDTGTGNYEQY
TRBJ1-2 TRBV7-8 13 ASSAAFRDSYGYT
TRBJ2-7 TRBV13 12 ASSHRGGSYEQY
TRBJ2-1 TRBV5-8 11 AGRASSYNEQF
TRBJ1-4 TRBV5-1 15 ASSRQGSGSYNEKLF
TRBJ2-2 TRBV10-2 12 ASIEQGFTGELF
TRBJ2-2 TRBV14 11 ASSQEGSGELF
TRBJ2-2 TRBV7-2 11 ASSPAGTGELF
TRBJ1-6 TRBV30 13 AWILGGQPNSPLH